The clone carrying this T cell receptor (beta chain) came up many times. Antigen specificity is unknown. The data were obtained in a study of Graves' ophthalmopathy and Graves' hyperthyroidism. On the study more broadly: By definition, stable hyperthyroidism involved no ophthalmopathy within 18 months of follow-up.

Orbital computed tomography, thyroid ultrasound, TRAb, serum thyroxine and clinical symptoms formed the basis of diagnosis. Points from the study as a whole: Discrimination between ophthalmopathy and stable hyperthyroidism by a 13-signature model showed about 86% sensitivity and over 70% specificity.

Researchers took RNA transcripts and amplified TCR beta CDR3 regions from them. First-round RT-PCR used HTBI primers; second-round multiplex PCR followed. TCRdb passed the multiplex PCR reads through MiXCR, listing each CDR3 protein once. Of a few hundred thousand distinct CDR3 sequences listed, roughly 39% were seen once; the top ten hold 4% to 5%. The trim removed 6 bases at V and 5 bases at J, leaving 11 bases unmatched. This CDR3 has 15 amino acids. This TCR was sampled from an adult man with Graves' hyperthyroidism. The source material was peripheral blood or thyroid tissue (not recorded which). This chain links TRBV12-3 or TRBV12-4 with TRBJ2-5; 8 nucleotides agree with TRBD2. CDR3 in amino acids: CASRKAGEVGETQYF. CDR3 bases: TGTGCCAGCAGAAAAGCGGGAGAGGTTGGGGAGACCCAGTACTTC.